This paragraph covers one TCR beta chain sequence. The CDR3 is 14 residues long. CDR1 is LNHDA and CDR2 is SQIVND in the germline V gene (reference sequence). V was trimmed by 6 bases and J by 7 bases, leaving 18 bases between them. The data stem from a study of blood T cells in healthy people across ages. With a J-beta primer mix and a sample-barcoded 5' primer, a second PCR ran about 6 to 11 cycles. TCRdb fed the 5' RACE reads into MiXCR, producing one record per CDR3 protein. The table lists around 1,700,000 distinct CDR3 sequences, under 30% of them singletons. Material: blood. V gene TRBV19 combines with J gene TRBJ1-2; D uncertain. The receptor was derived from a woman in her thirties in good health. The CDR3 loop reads CASRAPGQVGGYTF. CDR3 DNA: TGTGCCAGTAGGGCCCCTGGGCAGGTCGGTGGCTACACCTTC.